This T cell receptor beta chain was retrieved from a study of blood T cell repertoires in COVID-19. Across the study: Donors in the United States, Italy and Spain gave samples during acute or convalescent COVID-19. Sources were T cells, B-cell-depleted T cells, or PBMCs; the material itself was cDNA or gDNA.

The CDR3 is made up of 13 amino acids. Trimming removed 7 bases from V and 8 bases from J, with 17 bases in between. From germline, CDR1 is LGHDT and CDR2 YNNKEL (reference sequence). As handled by the study authors: It was from reference gene primer amplification that nucleated cell counts were estimated. Assay: immunoSEQ multiplex PCR; the TCRdb copy retains only in-frame clones and omits some. The DNA gave D and trimming, while V, J and clone size come from that table. In the table there are about 170,000 clones, roughly 93% of which are singletons. The origin of this receptor is a woman between 50 and 59 years old with acute or convalescent COVID-19. This rearrangement joins TRBV3-1 (or the pseudogene TRBV3-2) to TRBJ1-2; the D gene is possibly TRBD1 (6 bases). Sample: peripheral blood. The CDR3 DNA follows: TGTGCCAGCACCTTCTTGGGGGCCGACGGCTACACCTTC. It is translated as CASTFLGADGYTF.